These T cell receptor beta chains were read from a single sample in a study of T-cell reconstitution after alpha-beta-depleted transplantation in children. MiXCR was run by TCRdb on the PCR reads, yielding one entry per CDR3 protein. Counted here are 360,000 or so distinct CDR3 sequences, roughly 22% occurring once; the ten biggest clones make up 3.8%. The sequencing here drew on PBMCs from the stem cell graft donor, taken from the stem cell graft. The receptor source for this set is a human donor who donated a stem cell graft to a child with acute myeloid leukemia. CDR3s include the opening cysteine and the closing phenylalanine or tryptophan. Each record gives: J gene, V gene, CDR3 length, D gene, CDR3 protein. D genes are given only for firm matches.

J: TRBJ2-3
V: TRBV28
length: 15
D: TRBD2
CDR3: CASSYGLARTDTQYF

J: TRBJ2-1
V: TRBV5-4
length: 14
D: TRBD1
CDR3: CASSKGQGADEQFF

J: TRBJ2-1
V: TRBV12-3/TRBV12-4
length: 17
D: TRBD2
CDR3: CASSLDLAGSSYNEQFF

J: TRBJ2-7
V: TRBV12-3/TRBV12-4
length: 14
D: TRBD1
CDR3: CASSPQTGGYEQYF

J: TRBJ2-1
V: TRBV18
length: 15
D: -
CDR3: CASSPIAGHNNEQFF

J: TRBJ2-3
V: TRBV7-8
length: 17
D: TRBD2
CDR3: CASSATGTSGPTDTQYF

J: TRBJ2-3
V: TRBV10-2
length: 15
D: TRBD2
CDR3: CASKRTSGIGDTQYF

J: TRBJ1-5
V: TRBV4-3
length: 13
D: -
CDR3: CASSQDRAQPQHF

J: TRBJ2-2
V: TRBV6-5
length: 14
D: TRBD2
CDR3: CASSYRGSTGELFF

J: TRBJ2-7
V: TRBV6-5
length: 17
D: -
CDR3: CASSYPSVRHPSYEQYF

J: TRBJ2-7
V: TRBV28
length: 14
D: -
CDR3: CASSLTESSYEQYF

J: TRBJ1-1
V: TRBV6-6
length: 13
D: -
CDR3: CASSYSGITEAFF

J: TRBJ1-5
V: TRBV21-1
length: 15
D: -
CDR3: CASSSLESANQPQHF

J: TRBJ2-1
V: TRBV18
length: 15
D: TRBD1
CDR3: CASSPWDRERNEQFF

J: TRBJ2-2
V: TRBV5-1
length: 14
D: TRBD1
CDR3: CASRQQGSTGELFF

J: TRBJ2-6
V: TRBV4-3
length: 16
D: -
CDR3: CASSQDQGSGANVLTF

J: TRBJ2-7
V: TRBV28
length: 14
D: TRBD1
CDR3: CASSTRDSYYEQYF

J: TRBJ2-1
V: TRBV12-3/TRBV12-4
length: 16
D: -
CDR3: CASSGNGESVRNEQFF

J: TRBJ2-3
V: TRBV20-1
length: 18
D: -
CDR3: CSARPIPFGETYTDTQYF

J: TRBJ1-3
V: TRBV7-6
length: 16
D: -
CDR3: CASSLGQPGLGNTIYF

J: TRBJ2-3
V: TRBV28
length: 15
D: TRBD2
CDR3: CASSYVAGAQDTQYF

J: TRBJ2-1
V: TRBV6-5
length: 14
D: -
CDR3: CASSYSDLRDEQFF